The present TCR beta chain was sequenced within a study of beta chain features in type 1 diabetes. Since all of the isolated RNA was reverse transcribed, expressed TCRB transcripts were what got sequenced. Sequencing was performed with immunoSEQ multiplex PCR; in TCRdb, only in-frame clones are kept and a portion is missing. The profile shows around 300,000 clones, around 7.3% of them singletons. With 2 bases clipped from V and 0 bases from J, the junction kept 12 bases outside the gene matches. CDR3 length: 18 amino acids. The V gene's germline CDR1 is SGHTA and CDR2 FQGNSA. The rearrangement uses TRBV7-2 and TRBJ2-7, with 8 bases that match TRBD2. The specimen was central memory CD4+ T cells from blood. The receptor's source is a woman aged 18-30 years in good health. Here the CDR3 reads CASSLRAGRATLSYEQYF. The DNA for the CDR3 is TGTGCCAGCAGCTTACGGGCCGGGAGGGCTACCCTCTCCTACGAGCAGTACTTC.